Described below is a single TCR beta chain sequence and its context. Its antigen is not yet known. Base-call qualities are not available, and no considerably larger clone is one nucleotide away. This sample was taken from a study of blood T cell repertoires in COVID-19 (TCRdb year 2020). Broadly, across the study: Samples from collaborators originated in the United States, Italy and Spain and spanned both the acute and convalescent phases of COVID-19. The repertoires were made available in a free public database intended to serve as a resource for research on the immune response to SARS-CoV-2. Subjects who had been exposed to COVID-19, were actively infected with it, or had recovered from it provided the deeply sampled blood TCRbeta repertoires that made up the dataset. The prospective study material was composed of cDNA or gDNA derived from T cells, B-cell-depleted T cells, or PBMCs. The samples were drawn from the first 160 participants of the ongoing ImmuneRACE study and from 1,254 subjects provided by 6 global collaborators. The sample metadata nearly always contained a de-identified subject ID, COVID-19 status, age in years and sex. Where available, HLA class I and class II types were taken from metadata supplied by the sample provider and were not determined by assay-based typing. The paper's findings and limits, for the study overall: The quantity of clinical and demographic metadata differed by source and by participant and was supplied without curation.

TCRbeta CDR3 regions were amplified from genomic DNA using the immunoSEQ Assay, a bias-controlled multiplex PCR. Concerning the study's data processing: The number of nucleated cells in each sample was estimated from the amplification of reference gene primers within the assay. To quantify the absolute abundance of each unique TCRbeta CDR3 rearrangement, sequence reads were collapsed and filtered. Productive Simpson clonality was computed per sample as the square root of Simpson's diversity index over productive rearrangements. The table comes from immuneACCESS by way of TCRdb, which keeps in-frame sequences with V and J called. Part of the clones is missing from these tables; in studies checked, under half for an unresolved V gene and the rest for unknown reasons. The DNA was the basis for D and trimming; V, J and clone size are from that table. The sample has about 150,000 clones on record, 84% of them singletons. The top ten hold 2.2% of the sample.

There are 16 amino acids in the CDR3, from cysteine to phenylalanine inclusive. Only the CDR3 part of the read is kept: 48 bases, read in frame from the first base. V loses 1 base at its end and J loses 4 bases; junction bases beyond the gene matches: 5. CDR1 and CDR2 were assigned from the germline V gene as SGHTA and FQGTGA. Collaborating institutions collected whole blood in K2EDTA tubes following their own protocols. For TCRbeta analysis, collaborator samples were shipped as frozen whole blood, as isolated PBMCs, or as DNA extracted from either sample type. This receptor was identified in a man aged 65 to 85 with acute or convalescent COVID-19. Sequencing was performed on peripheral blood. The chain uses TRBV7-3 and TRBJ2-3, and 10 junctional nucleotides match TRBD2. The DNA is TGTGCCAGCAGCTTAAATCCTAGCGGGAGAGCAGATACGCAGTATTTT. Its protein reads: CASSLNPSGRADTQYF.